Each of the 5 T cell receptor beta chains below was sequenced from the same sample in a study of T cell repertoires in cytomegalovirus infection. Their target antigens are unknown. TCRdb reanalysed the reads using MiXCR and keeps one entry per CDR3 protein. The sample records around 310,000 distinct CDR3 sequences, under 35% being singletons. Specimen: cultured PBMCs, collected from culture after CMV antigen stimulation. The receptors were sampled from a human donor in good health (CMV status not recorded). Some clones in this sample may be carry-over from other donors' samples.

The J gene is TRBJ2-7, the V gene TRBV5-4; no clear D gene. The CDR3 is 14 residues long. V was shortened by 1 base and J by 2 bases, with 10 bases between the two germline ends. The germline CDR1 and CDR2 sequences are SGHNT and YYREEE (reference sequence). CDR3 residues: CASSLKTGTYEQYF. The CDR3 nucleotides are TGTGCCAGCAGCTTGAAGACTGGAACCTACGAGCAGTACTTC.

This chain connects TRBV7-2 to TRBJ2-7; 9 bases line up with TRBD2. Trimming cost V 5 bases and J 6 bases; bases outside gene matches: 11. The CDR3 loop spans 15 amino acids. CDR1 and CDR2 from the germline V gene are SGHTA and FQGNSA. This CDR3 is CASSRRLAGVGEQYF. As DNA, the CDR3 is TGTGCCAGCAGCCGTCGATTAGCGGGAGTTGGCGAGCAGTACTTC.

The chain is built from TRBV4-2 and TRBJ2-3; TRBD2 matches at 8 bases. Germline CDR1 is LGHNA and CDR2 is YNFKEQ. Trimming at V came to 4 bases and at J to 3 bases, leaving 3 bases not matched to a gene. The CDR3 contains 14 residues. The CDR3 region is CASSRGLGTDTQYF. The CDR3 DNA follows: TGTGCCAGCAGCCGGGGACTAGGTACAGATACGCAGTATTTT.

This clonotype was counted at least ten times. The J gene is TRBJ1-1, the V gene TRBV19; D is unclear. The CDR3 totals 13 residues. V lost 10 bases and J lost 5, with 17 bases in between. The germline V gene has CDR1 LNHDA and CDR2 SQIVND (reference sequence). The CDR3 here is CATEKSLGTEAFF. The CDR3 DNA reads TGTGCCACCGAGAAGAGCCTCGGGACTGAAGCTTTCTTT.

The chain employs TRBV9 and TRBJ1-1; TRBD1 is a possible D gene (5 bases). This CDR3 comprises 15 residues. Germline assignment: CDR1 SGDLS and CDR2 YYNGEE. V was trimmed by 0 bases and J by 0 bases, leaving 9 bases between them. CDR3 nucleotides: TGTGCCAGCAGCGTAGCGGGACGTATGAACACTGAAGCTTTCTTT. Encoded protein: CASSVAGRMNTEAFF.